This T cell receptor (beta chain) was sequenced in a study of glioma-infiltrating T cells after dendritic cell vaccination. Looking at the study overall: At biweekly intervals, patients got three intradermal dendritic cell vaccine injections.

The V and J ends lost 7 bases and 6 bases, in that order; junction bases with no gene match: 5. The CDR3 runs 13 residues. Germline V lookup: CDR1 GTSNPN, CDR2 SVGIG (reference sequence). Before vaccination, two weeks after the third vaccination, and at progression, PBMC were collected. Up to about 2 ug genomic DNA was used for TCRB CDR3 amplification. TCRdb's copy holds only in-frame clones and misses some; the assay was immunoSEQ multiplex PCR. The profile shows 49,000 or so clones, over 75% of them singletons. This clonotype was obtained from a human donor with glioblastoma. The sample in question was blood, obtained before dendritic cell vaccination. This sequence joins TRBV30 and TRBJ2-7; the match to TRBD2 covers 14 bases. CDR3 sequence (DNA): TGTGCCTACAGACTAGCGGGGGGGGCCGAGCAGTACTTC. Its protein product is CAYRLAGGAEQYF.